This is a list of T cell receptor beta chains from one sample in a study of beta chain features in type 1 diabetes. Using immunoSEQ multiplex PCR, the repertoire was profiled, and TCRdb retains in-frame clones only, with some absent. The repertoire holds some 660,000 clones, with more than 12% as singletons. The sequenced material came from naive CD4+ T cells from blood. The receptor set was obtained from a man in his late teens or twenties with type 1 diabetes. Each CDR3 is given with its conserved first and last residue. A D gene is named only where the DNA matches it firmly. Clone size is given for some rows only: seen once, a few or many times, or a class if the clone is expanded.

>TRBJ2-7|few|TRBD2|TRBV4-1
CASSQQGVAGGPLYEQYF
TGCGCCAGCAGCCAACAGGGGGTAGCGGGAGGGCCATTGTACGAGCAGTACTTC
>TRBJ2-7|NA|TRBD1|TRBV10-3
CAISEGGQGAYEQYF
TGTGCCATCAGTGAGGGGGGACAGGGAGCCTACGAGCAGTACTTC
>TRBJ1-4|NA|TRBD1|TRBV30
CAWSGDRGRPNEKLFF
TGTGCCTGGAGCGGGGACAGGGGAAGGCCTAATGAAAAACTGTTTTTT
>TRBJ1-2|few|NA|TRBV15
CATSRDRPNVGGYTF
TGTGCCACCAGCAGAGATCGACCGAATGTGGGTGGCTACACCTTC
>TRBJ1-4|few|TRBD1|TRBV29-1
CSVGAGTANEKLFF
TGCAGCGTTGGGGCCGGGACAGCTAATGAAAAACTGTTTTTT
>TRBJ2-1|few|TRBD2|TRBV7-2
CASSLASAGGYNEQFF
TGTGCCAGCAGCTTAGCCTCAGCGGGAGGGTACAATGAGCAGTTCTTC
>TRBJ2-7|NA|NA|TRBV7-2
CASSSRDTNTDEQYF
TGTGCCAGCAGCTCCAGGGACACCAATACAGACGAGCAGTACTTC
>TRBJ2-7|NA|NA|TRBV18
CASSSEGAYEQYF
TGTGCCAGCTCATCCGAGGGGGCCTACGAGCAGTACTTC
>TRBJ2-1|few|TRBD2|TRBV27
CASRIAGPYNEQFF
TGTGCCAGCAGAATAGCGGGGCCCTACAATGAGCAGTTCTTC
>TRBJ2-7|few|NA|TRBV5-1
CASSLEGESYEQYF
TGCGCCAGCAGCTTGGAGGGTGAATCCTACGAGCAGTACTTC
>TRBJ1-1|NA|NA|TRBV7-3
CASSLGGPVTEAFF
TGTGCCAGCAGCTTAGGAGGGCCCGTAACTGAAGCTTTCTTT
>TRBJ1-5|NA|NA|TRBV20-1
CSARDNRPQHF
TGCAGTGCTAGAGATAACCGGCCCCAGCATTTT
>TRBJ1-2|few|TRBD1|TRBV7-2
CASGPKGQTNYGYTF
TGTGCCAGCGGACCTAAGGGACAGACGAACTATGGCTACACCTTC
>TRBJ2-3|few|NA|TRBV14
CASSHPRGGTRAQYF
TGTGCCAGCAGCCATCCTAGGGGGGGCACGCGGGCGCAGTATTTT
>TRBJ1-2|few|NA|TRBV30
CAWSLSDYGYTF
TGTGCCTGGAGCCTTTCTGACTATGGCTACACCTTC
>TRBJ2-1|many|NA|TRBV19
CASSISLPAYEQFF
TGTGCCAGTAGTATAAGTCTGCCGGCATATGAGCAGTTCTTC
>TRBJ1-4|NA|NA|TRBV19
CASSINRAPEKLFF
TGTGCCAGTAGTATTAACAGGGCCCCTGAAAAACTGTTTTTT
>TRBJ1-4|NA|TRBD1|TRBV7-2
CASSYGGQGATNEKLFF
TGTGCCAGCAGCTATGGGGGACAGGGGGCAACTAATGAAAAACTGTTTTTT
>TRBJ2-7|NA|NA|TRBV6-6
CASSQVLAEQYF
TGTGCCAGCAGCCAGGTCCTAGCTGAGCAGTACTTC
>TRBJ1-5|NA|NA|TRBV4-2
CASSQVSDSNQPQHF
TGTGCCAGCAGCCAGGTTTCCGATAGCAATCAGCCCCAGCATTTT
>TRBJ1-4|NA|NA|TRBV30
CAWSVGTNEKLFF
TGTGCCTGGAGTGTCGGCACTAATGAAAAACTGTTTTTT
>TRBJ2-7|few|NA|TRBV10-3
CAISDEGSGVYEQYF
TGTGCCATCAGTGACGAAGGGTCGGGGGTCTACGAGCAGTACTTC
>TRBJ2-1|NA|NA|TRBV6-5
CASSWQTGGEQFF
TGTGCCAGCAGTTGGCAAACGGGCGGTGAGCAGTTCTTC
>TRBJ2-7|few|TRBD2|TRBV5-1
CASSFPLGKNGGMAYEQYF
TGCGCCAGCAGCTTTCCCCTGGGAAAGAACGGGGGGATGGCCTACGAGCAGTACTTC
>TRBJ1-2|once|TRBD1|TRBV2
CASSPGQADYGYTF
TGTGCCAGCAGCCCGGGACAGGCGGACTATGGCTACACCTTC
>TRBJ1-1|few|NA|TRBV18
CASSQGGNTEAFF
TGTGCCAGCTCACAGGGGGGGAACACTGAAGCTTTCTTT
>TRBJ1-5|few|NA|TRBV7-9
CASGDGNQPQHF
TGTGCCAGCGGTGATGGCAATCAGCCCCAGCATTTT
>TRBJ2-5|once|NA|TRBV4-2
CASSQDVTQYF
TGTGCCAGCAGCCAAGATGTGACCCAGTACTTC
>TRBJ1-1|few|NA|TRBV5-1
CASSLESSNTEAFF
TGCGCCAGCAGCTTGGAGTCGTCGAACACTGAAGCTTTCTTT
>TRBJ2-7|few|NA|TRBV5-1
CASSLEGNEQYF
TGCGCCAGCAGCTTGGAAGGGAACGAGCAGTACTTC
>TRBJ2-1|few|NA|TRBV5-1
CASSLAVEQFF
TGCGCCAGCAGCTTGGCAGTTGAGCAGTTCTTC
>TRBJ2-1|NA|TRBD2|TRBV19
CASSLWTSGAWQFF
TGTGCCAGTAGTCTATGGACTAGCGGGGCCTGGCAGTTCTTC
>TRBJ2-4|NA|TRBD1|TRBV19
CASKGQGDKNIQYF
TGTGCCAGTAAGGGACAGGGGGACAAAAACATTCAGTACTTC
>TRBJ1-1|NA|NA|TRBV9
CASSVAQMNTEAFF
TGTGCCAGCAGCGTAGCACAGATGAACACTGAAGCTTTCTTT
>TRBJ2-5|NA|TRBD2|TRBV30
CAWRMTAGGWETQYF
TGTGCCTGGAGAATGACAGCGGGGGGATGGGAGACCCAGTACTTC
>TRBJ1-2|NA|TRBD1|TRBV6-1
CASSGLDRGPRALGYTF
TGTGCCAGCAGTGGACTCGACAGGGGCCCTCGAGCACTTGGCTACACCTTC